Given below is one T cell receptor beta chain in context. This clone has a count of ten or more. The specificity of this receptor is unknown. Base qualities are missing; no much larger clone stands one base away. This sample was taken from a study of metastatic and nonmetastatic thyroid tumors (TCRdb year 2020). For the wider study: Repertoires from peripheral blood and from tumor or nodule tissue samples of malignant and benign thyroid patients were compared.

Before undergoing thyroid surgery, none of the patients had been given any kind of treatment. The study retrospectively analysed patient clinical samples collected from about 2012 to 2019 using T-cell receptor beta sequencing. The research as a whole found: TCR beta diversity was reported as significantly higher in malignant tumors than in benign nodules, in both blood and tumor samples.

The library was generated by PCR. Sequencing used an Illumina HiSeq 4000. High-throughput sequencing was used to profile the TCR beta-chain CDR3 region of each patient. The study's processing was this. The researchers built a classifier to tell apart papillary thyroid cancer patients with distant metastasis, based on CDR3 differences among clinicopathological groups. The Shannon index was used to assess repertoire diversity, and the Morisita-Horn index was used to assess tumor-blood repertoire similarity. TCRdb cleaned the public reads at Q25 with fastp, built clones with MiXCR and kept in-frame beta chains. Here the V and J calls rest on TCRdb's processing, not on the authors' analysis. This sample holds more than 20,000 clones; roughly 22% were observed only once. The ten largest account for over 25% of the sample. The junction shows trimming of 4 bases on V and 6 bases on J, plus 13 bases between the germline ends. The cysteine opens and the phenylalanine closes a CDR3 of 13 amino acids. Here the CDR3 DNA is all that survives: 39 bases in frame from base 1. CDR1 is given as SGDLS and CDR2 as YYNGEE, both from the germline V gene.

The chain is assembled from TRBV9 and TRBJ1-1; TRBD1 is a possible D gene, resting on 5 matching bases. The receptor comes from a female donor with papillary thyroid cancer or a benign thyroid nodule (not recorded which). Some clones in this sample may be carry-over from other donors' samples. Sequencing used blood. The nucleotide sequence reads TGTGCCAGCAGCCCCCAGAGGGGCGCTGAAGCTTTCTTT. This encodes CASSPQRGAEAFF.